This passage covers 19 T cell receptor beta chains from one sample sequenced in a study of PD-1 blockade in classical Hodgkin lymphoma. Time point: cycle 4 day 1 (C4D1), after more than five weeks of nivolumab. Brentuximab vedotin exposure varied among the patients, all of whom had relapsed after autologous stem cell transplantation. It was by magnetic negative selection that CD4+ T cells were purified from thawed PBMCs. TCRdb's table, derived via immunoSEQ multiplex PCR, lists solely in-frame clones and lacks some. The profile shows tens of thousands of clones, around 84% of them singletons. The sample here was CD4+ T cells from blood, taken before the fourth cycle of nivolumab. The receptors were sampled from a human donor with classical Hodgkin lymphoma.

The chain employs TRBV28 and TRBJ1-1; D remains unclear. There are 15 residues in the CDR3. CDR1 is MDHEN, CDR2 SYDVKM, per germline. V was shortened by 5 bases and J by 4 bases, with 17 bases between the two germline ends. The CDR3: CASSGQRAVRTEAFF. CDR3 bases: TGTGCCAGCAGTGGCCAACGGGCTGTTCGCACTGAAGCTTTCTTT.

This clone has more than one count but fewer than ten. V is TRBV14 and J is TRBJ1-6; a weak D match, TRBD1 (5 bases). The CDR3 is 17 amino acids. The V gene lost 0 bases and the J gene lost 7 bases, with 16 bases spanning the gap. CDR1 SGHDN and CDR2 FVKESK come from the germline V gene. In DNA form, the CDR3 reads TGTGCCAGCAGCCAAGATCCGCCTCGGGGGAAAAATTCACCCCTCCACTTT. It specifies CASSQDPPRGKNSPLHF.

The rearrangement links TRBV30 to TRBJ1-6; TRBD1 agrees at 10 bases. Germline loops: CDR1 GTSNPN, CDR2 SVGIG (reference sequence). The CDR3 is made up of 15 amino acids. The V and J ends lost 5 bases and 6 bases, in that order; junction bases with no gene match: 7. The CDR3 coding sequence is TGTGCCTGGTCGTGGACAGGGGGTCCTAATTCACCCCTCCACTTT. This gives the protein CAWSWTGGPNSPLHF.

CDR3 sequence: CASSLGGTGGRETQYF. The DNA for the CDR3 is TGTGCCAGCAGCTTGGGTGGGACAGGGGGCAGGGAGACCCAGTACTTC. The chain recombines TRBV5-4 with TRBJ2-5; TRBD1 matches 12 bases. Trimming cost V 0 bases and J 5 bases; bases outside gene matches: 5. Per the germline V gene, CDR1 is SGHNT and CDR2 is YYREEE (reference sequence). This CDR3 is 16 amino acids long.

This clone was seen a handful of times. The J gene is TRBJ1-6, the V gene TRBV28, with D unresolved. CDR1 and CDR2 from the germline V gene are MDHEN and SYDVKM. This CDR3 region has 15 residues. The germline V and J ends were trimmed by 1 base and 9 bases, with 13 bases remaining between them. The CDR3 DNA follows: TGTGCCAGCAGTTTATCTTACCGGGTGAGTTCACCCCTCCACTTT. The encoded protein is CASSLSYRVSSPLHF.

The J gene is TRBJ1-4, the V gene TRBV7-9; D is unresolved. Germline lookup yields CDR1 SEHNR and CDR2 FQNEAQ (reference sequence). The CDR3 spans 15 residues. The V end was cut by 2 bases, the J end by 8 bases, with 15 bases between. CDR3 DNA: TGTGCCAGCAGCTTACCACTGCGACACGGGGAAAAACTGTTTTTT. Residues: CASSLPLRHGEKLFF.

This chain links TRBV19 with TRBJ2-7; 7 nucleotides agree with TRBD2. V gave up 7 bases and J gave up 5 bases; unmatched junction bases: 14. Per the germline V gene, CDR1 is LNHDA and CDR2 is SQIVND (reference sequence). CDR3 length equals 15 residues. CDR3 region: CASKEGGASGDEQYF. The CDR3 bases are TGTGCCAGTAAGGAAGGTGGGGCGAGCGGGGACGAGCAGTACTTC.

V gene TRBV25-1 combines with J gene TRBJ1-5; D remains unclear. V was pared by 2 bases and J by 0 bases, with 8 bases between. The CDR3 contains 15 residues. CDR1 is MGHDK and CDR2 is SYGVNS in the germline V gene. The DNA of the CDR3 is TGTGCCAGCAGTGAAGCGGGGTATAGCAATCAGCCCCAGCATTTT. Protein product: CASSEAGYSNQPQHF.

This clone was recorded a few times. This sequence joins TRBV5-6 and TRBJ1-6; 8 nucleotides match TRBD1. The V and J ends lost 2 bases and 7 bases, in that order; junction bases with no gene match: 8. This CDR3 comprises 16 residues. Per the germline V gene, CDR1 is SGHDT and CDR2 is YYEEEE. The CDR3 reads CASSFDTGGLNSPLHF. The CDR3 coding sequence is TGTGCCAGCAGCTTCGACACAGGGGGTCTGAATTCACCCCTCCACTTT. The full variable domain, its missing parts supplied by reference TRBV5-6 and TRBJ1-6, is DAGVTQSPTHLIKTRGQQVTLRCSPKSGHDTVSWYQQALGQGPQFIFQYYEEEERQRGNFPDRFSGHQFPNYSSELNVNALLLGDSALYLCASSFDTGGLNSPLHFGNGTRLTVT.

The V call is TRBV4-2, the J call TRBJ1-4; D is uncertain. This CDR3 is built from 15 residues. The germline gives CDR1 LGHNA, CDR2 YNFKEQ. V was cut by 0 bases and J by 3 bases, with 8 bases left in between. The CDR3 coding sequence is TGTGCCAGCAGCCAAGATCCCATGTCTAATGAAAAACTGTTTTTT. It encodes CASSQDPMSNEKLFF.

V usage is TRBV2 and J usage is TRBJ2-4; D uncertain. CDR3 length: 15 amino acids. V was pared by 2 bases and J by 3 bases, with 11 bases between. Germline V gene sequence: CDR1 SNHLY, CDR2 FYNNEI. The chain's CDR3 is CASSERFVSKNIQYF. The CDR3 DNA follows: TGTGCCAGCAGTGAACGTTTTGTCAGCAAAAACATTCAGTACTTC.

V usage is TRBV7-6 and J usage is TRBJ1-1, with 8 bases lining up with TRBD1. The V and J ends lost 5 bases and 5 bases, in that order; junction bases with no gene match: 16. Germline values: CDR1 SGHVS, CDR2 FNYEAQ. The CDR3 sequence is 17 residues long. In DNA, the CDR3 is TGTGCCAGCAGCCCCACAGGGGGAAGGCTGAAAGGAACTGAAGCTTTCTTT. This gives the protein CASSPTGGRLKGTEAFF.

The J gene is TRBJ2-7, the V gene TRBV6-5, with D possibly being TRBD1 or TRBD2 (6 bases each). The CDR3 loop spans 13 amino acids. V gave up 10 bases and J gave up 1 base, with 14 bases separating them. Germline CDR1 MNHEY, CDR2 SVGAGI. Written as DNA, the CDR3 is TGTGCCACCCTGGAGGGGGGATCCTACGAGCAGTACTTC. It is translated as CATLEGGSYEQYF.

V is TRBV5-1 and J is TRBJ1-2; D is ambiguous. The CDR3 is made up of 16 amino acids. Germline CDR1 reads SGHRS; CDR2 reads YFSETQ. V shed 4 bases and J shed 3 bases, with 19 bases lying between them. CDR3 region: CASSIPKGFTDYGYTF. The CDR3 DNA follows: TGCGCCAGCAGCATACCGAAGGGATTTACGGACTATGGCTACACCTTC.

The chain uses TRBV7-9 and TRBJ1-1; the D is unclear. Trimming left V 1 base short and J 5 bases short, with 8 bases between. The CDR3 covers 13 residues. CDR1 is SEHNR and CDR2 is FQNEAQ in the germline V gene (reference sequence). The CDR3 region has the DNA TGTGCCAGCAGCTTAGAAGGCTTGACTGAAGCTTTCTTT. This encodes CASSLEGLTEAFF.

The rearrangement uses TRBV15 and TRBJ2-5; TRBD2 aligns across 7 bases. The germline V gene has CDR1 LNHNV and CDR2 YYDKDF (reference sequence). Unmatched junction bases numbered 14, after V lost 8 bases and J lost 2 bases. The CDR3 has 16 residues. The CDR3 protein is CATREPRGINQETQYF. CDR3 DNA sequence: TGTGCCACCCGTGAACCGCGGGGGATAAATCAAGAGACCCAGTACTTC.

The chain combines TRBV7-2 with TRBJ1-2; unclear D gene. The CDR3 totals 14 residues. Between the trimmed V and J ends, which lost 1 base and 6 bases, there was a span of 12 bases. In germline, CDR1 is SGHTA, CDR2 FQGNSA. The CDR3 sequence is CASSLVQEVNGYTF. The CDR3, as DNA: TGTGCCAGCAGCTTAGTTCAAGAGGTCAATGGCTACACCTTC.

The J gene is TRBJ2-5, the V gene TRBV11-3; the match to TRBD1 covers 8 bases. Germline-derived CDR1 and CDR2 are SGHNT and YENEEA. J gave up 0 bases and V 2 bases, and 8 bases lay outside the gene matches. The CDR3 loop spans 17 amino acids. The CDR3 loop is CASSLSGTGLYQETQYF. The CDR3 DNA follows: TGTGCCAGCAGCTTATCCGGGACAGGTCTCTACCAAGAGACCCAGTACTTC.

The chain carries TRBV14 and TRBJ2-1, with TRBD1 as a possible D gene (6 bases). The germline CDR1 and CDR2 sequences are SGHDN and FVKESK. Trimming took off 2 bases at V and 2 bases at J, with 10 bases between the two ends. The length of the CDR3 is 15 residues. The CDR3 loop is CASSQRQDPYNEQFF. CDR3 DNA: TGTGCCAGCAGCCAAAGACAGGATCCCTACAATGAGCAGTTCTTC.